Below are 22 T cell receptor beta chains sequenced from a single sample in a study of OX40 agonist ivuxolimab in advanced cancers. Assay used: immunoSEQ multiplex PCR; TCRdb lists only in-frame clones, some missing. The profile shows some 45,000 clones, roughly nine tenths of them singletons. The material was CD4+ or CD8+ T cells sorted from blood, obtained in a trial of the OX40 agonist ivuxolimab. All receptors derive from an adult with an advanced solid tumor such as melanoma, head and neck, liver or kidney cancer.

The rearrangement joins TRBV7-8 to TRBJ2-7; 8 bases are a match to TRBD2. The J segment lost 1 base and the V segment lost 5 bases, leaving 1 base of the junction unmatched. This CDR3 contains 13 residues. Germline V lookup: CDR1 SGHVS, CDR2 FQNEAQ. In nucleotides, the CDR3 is TGTGCCAGCAGCCGCGGGGGGTCCTACGAGCAGTACTTC. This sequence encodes CASSRGGSYEQYF.

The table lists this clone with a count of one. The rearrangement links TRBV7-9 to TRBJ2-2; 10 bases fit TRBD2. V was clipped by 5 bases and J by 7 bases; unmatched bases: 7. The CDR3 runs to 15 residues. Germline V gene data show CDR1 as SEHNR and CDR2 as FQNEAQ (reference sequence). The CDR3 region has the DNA TGTGCCAGCAGCAAACTAGCGGGATTCTTCGGGGAGCTGTTTTTT. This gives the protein CASSKLAGFFGELFF.

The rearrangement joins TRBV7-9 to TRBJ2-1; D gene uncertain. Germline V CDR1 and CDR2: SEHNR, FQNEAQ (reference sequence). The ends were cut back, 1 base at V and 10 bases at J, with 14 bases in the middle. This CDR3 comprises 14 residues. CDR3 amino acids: CASSLGSLRSEQFF. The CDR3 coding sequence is TGTGCCAGCAGCTTAGGGTCCCTTCGGTCGGAGCAGTTCTTC.

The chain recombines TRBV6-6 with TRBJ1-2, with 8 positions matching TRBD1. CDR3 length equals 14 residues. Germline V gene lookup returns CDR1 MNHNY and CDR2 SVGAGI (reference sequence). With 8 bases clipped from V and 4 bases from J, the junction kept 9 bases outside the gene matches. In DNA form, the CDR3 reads TGTGCCAGCTCCGAGACAGGGGAAGCCTATGGCTACACCTTC. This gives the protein CASSETGEAYGYTF.

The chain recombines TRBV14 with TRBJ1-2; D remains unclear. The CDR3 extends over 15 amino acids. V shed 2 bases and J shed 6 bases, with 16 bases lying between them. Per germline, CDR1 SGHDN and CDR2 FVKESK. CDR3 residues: CASSQYRAAFDGYTF. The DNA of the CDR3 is TGTGCCAGCAGCCAATATCGCGCGGCCTTCGATGGCTACACCTTC.

This CDR3 reads CASSPGLAGLQETQYF. Written as DNA, the CDR3 is TGTGCCAGCAGCCCGGGACTAGCGGGGCTCCAAGAGACCCAGTACTTC. V gene TRBV7-2 combines with J gene TRBJ2-5; 13 bases are a match to TRBD2. Per the germline V gene, CDR1 is SGHTA and CDR2 is FQGNSA. The ends lost 5 bases at V and 1 base at J; junction bases unmatched: 4. This CDR3 region has 16 residues.

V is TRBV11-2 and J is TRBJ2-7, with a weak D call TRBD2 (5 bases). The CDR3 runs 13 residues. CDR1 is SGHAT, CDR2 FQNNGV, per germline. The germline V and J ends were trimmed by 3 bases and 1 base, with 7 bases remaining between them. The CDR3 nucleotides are TGTGCCAGCAGCTTCGGGATTTCCTACGAGCAGTACTTC. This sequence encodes CASSFGISYEQYF.

CDR3 in amino acids: CASSLDRKNTEAFF. In DNA, the CDR3 is TGTGCCAGCAGCTTGGACAGGAAGAACACTGAAGCTTTCTTT. J is TRBJ1-1 and V is TRBV7-9; 7 nucleotides line up with TRBD1. The trim removed 3 bases at V and 1 base at J, leaving 2 bases unmatched. Germline V gives CDR1 SEHNR, CDR2 FQNEAQ (reference sequence). This CDR3 spans 14 amino acids.

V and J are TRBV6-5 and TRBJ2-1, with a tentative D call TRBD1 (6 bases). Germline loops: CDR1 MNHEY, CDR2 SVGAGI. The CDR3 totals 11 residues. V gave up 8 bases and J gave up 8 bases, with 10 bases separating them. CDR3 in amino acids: CASVNRDEQFF. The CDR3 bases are TGTGCCAGCGTCAACAGGGATGAGCAGTTCTTC.

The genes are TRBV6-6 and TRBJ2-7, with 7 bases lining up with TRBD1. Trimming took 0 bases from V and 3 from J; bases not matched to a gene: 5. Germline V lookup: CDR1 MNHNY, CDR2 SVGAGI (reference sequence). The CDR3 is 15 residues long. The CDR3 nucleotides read TGTGCCAGCAGTTACTCGGCGACAGGGTACTACGAGCAGTACTTC. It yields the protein CASSYSATGYYEQYF.

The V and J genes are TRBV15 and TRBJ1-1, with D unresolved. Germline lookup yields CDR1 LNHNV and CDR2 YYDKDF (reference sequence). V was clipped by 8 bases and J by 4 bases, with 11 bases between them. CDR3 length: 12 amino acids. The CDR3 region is CATRSRTTEAFF. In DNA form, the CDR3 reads TGTGCCACCCGATCCCGTACCACTGAAGCTTTCTTT.

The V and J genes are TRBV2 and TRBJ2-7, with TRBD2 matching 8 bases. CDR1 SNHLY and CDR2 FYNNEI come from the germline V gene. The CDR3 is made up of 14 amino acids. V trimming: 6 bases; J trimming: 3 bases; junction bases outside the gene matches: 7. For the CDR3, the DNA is TGTGCCAGCAGGAGCGGGAGTTCAGACTACGAGCAGTACTTC. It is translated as CASRSGSSDYEQYF.

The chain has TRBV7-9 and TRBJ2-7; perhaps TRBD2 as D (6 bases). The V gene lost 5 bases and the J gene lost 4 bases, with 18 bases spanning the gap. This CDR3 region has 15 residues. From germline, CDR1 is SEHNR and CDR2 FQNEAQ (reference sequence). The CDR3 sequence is CASSPPEGHLYEQYF. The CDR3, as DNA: TGTGCCAGCAGCCCCCCGGAGGGCCACCTATACGAGCAGTACTTC.

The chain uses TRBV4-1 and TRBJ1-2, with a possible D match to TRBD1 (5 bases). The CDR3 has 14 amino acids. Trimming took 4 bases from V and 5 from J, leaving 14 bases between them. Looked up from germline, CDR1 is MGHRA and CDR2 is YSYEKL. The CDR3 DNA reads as TGCGCCAGCAGCCCGTTTCTGGGGACTTATGGCTACACCTTC. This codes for CASSPFLGTYGYTF.

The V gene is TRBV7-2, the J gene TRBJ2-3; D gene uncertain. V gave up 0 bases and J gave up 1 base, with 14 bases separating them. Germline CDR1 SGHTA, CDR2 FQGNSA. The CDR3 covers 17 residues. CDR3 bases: TGTGCCAGCAGCTTAGCGCTTGGGTACTTGGGCACAGATACGCAGTATTTT. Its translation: CASSLALGYLGTDTQYF.

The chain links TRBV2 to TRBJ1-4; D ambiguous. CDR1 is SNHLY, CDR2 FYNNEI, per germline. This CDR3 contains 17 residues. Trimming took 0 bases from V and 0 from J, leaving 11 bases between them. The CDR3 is CASSEALRGATNEKLFF. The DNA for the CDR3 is TGTGCCAGCAGTGAAGCGCTTCGGGGTGCAACTAATGAAAAACTGTTTTTT. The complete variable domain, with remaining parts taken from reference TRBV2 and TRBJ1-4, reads EPEVTQTPSHQVTQMGQEVILRCVPISNHLYFYWYRQILGQKVEFLVSFYNNEISEKSEIFDDQFSVERPDGSNFTLKIRSTKLEDSAMYFCASSEALRGATNEKLFFGSGTQLSVL.

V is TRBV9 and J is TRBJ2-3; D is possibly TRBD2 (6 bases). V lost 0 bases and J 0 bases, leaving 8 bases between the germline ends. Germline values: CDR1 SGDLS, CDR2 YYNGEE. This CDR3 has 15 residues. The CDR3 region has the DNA TGTGCCAGCAGCGTAGTAGGGACTAGCACAGATACGCAGTATTTT. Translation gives CASSVVGTSTDTQYF. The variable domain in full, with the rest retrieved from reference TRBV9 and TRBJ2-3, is DSGVTQTPKHLITATGQRVTLRCSPRSGDLSVYWYQQSLDQGLQFLIQYYNGEERAKGNILERFSAQQFPDLHSELNLSSLELGDSALYFCASSVVGTSTDTQYFGPGTRLTVL.

DNA for the CDR3: TGCAGCGTTGAAGGCTCCCCACTAGCGGGCTACGAGCAGTACTTC. Protein sequence: CSVEGSPLAGYEQYF. The chain is built from TRBV29-1 and TRBJ2-7; 9 positions match TRBD2. Germline V gene data show CDR1 as SQVTM and CDR2 as ANQGSEA. CDR3 length: 15 amino acids. V shed 1 base and J 3 bases; nucleotides not matched to a gene: 7.

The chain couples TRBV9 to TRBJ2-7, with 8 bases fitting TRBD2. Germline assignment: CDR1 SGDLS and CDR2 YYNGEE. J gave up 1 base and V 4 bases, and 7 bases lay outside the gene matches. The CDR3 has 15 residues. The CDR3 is CASSPKSGGSYEQYF. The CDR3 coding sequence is TGTGCCAGCAGCCCCAAAAGCGGGGGTTCCTACGAGCAGTACTTC.

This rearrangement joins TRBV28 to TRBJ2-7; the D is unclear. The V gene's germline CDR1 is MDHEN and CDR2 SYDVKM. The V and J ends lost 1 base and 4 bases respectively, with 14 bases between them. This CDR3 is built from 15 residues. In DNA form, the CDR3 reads TGTGCCAGCAGTTTATATCTCGGCGGTCGGTACGAGCAGTACTTC. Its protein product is CASSLYLGGRYEQYF. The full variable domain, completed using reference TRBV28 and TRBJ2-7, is DVKVTQSSRYLVKRTGEKVFLECVQDMDHENMFWYRQDPGLGLRLIYFSYDVKMKEKGDIPEGYSVSREKKERFSLILESASTNQTSMYLCASSLYLGGRYEQYFGPGTRLTVT.

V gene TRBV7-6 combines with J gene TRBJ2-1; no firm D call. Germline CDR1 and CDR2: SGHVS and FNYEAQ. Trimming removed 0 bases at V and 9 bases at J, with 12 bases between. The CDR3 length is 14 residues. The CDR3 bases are TGTGCCAGCAGCTTAGCGCTCCGGTACGGTGAGCAGTTCTTC. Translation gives CASSLALRYGEQFF.

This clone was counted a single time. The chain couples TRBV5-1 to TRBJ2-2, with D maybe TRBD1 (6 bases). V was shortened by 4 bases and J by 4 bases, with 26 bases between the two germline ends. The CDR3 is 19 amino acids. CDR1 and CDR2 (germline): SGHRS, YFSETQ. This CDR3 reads CASSPSAIDRLDFTGELFF. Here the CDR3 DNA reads TGCGCCAGCAGCCCCAGTGCCATAGACAGGCTGGATTTCACCGGGGAGCTGTTTTTT.